What follows are 29 T cell receptor beta chains derived from one specimen sequenced in a study of OX40 agonist ivuxolimab in advanced cancers. The data were produced by immunoSEQ multiplex PCR, yet TCRdb's version contains in-frame clones alone and is incomplete. Seen here are over 95,000 clones, around 90% observed once, and the top ten hold under 0.8%. The sequenced sample was CD4+ or CD8+ T cells sorted from blood, obtained in a trial of the OX40 agonist ivuxolimab. The origin of the receptors is an adult with an advanced solid tumor such as melanoma, head and neck, liver or kidney cancer.

This clone appeared a few times. This chain links TRBV9 with TRBJ2-7; weak D call: TRBD2 (5 bases). Trimming pared 0 bases from V and 4 bases from J, leaving 11 bases between. CDR1 is SGDLS, CDR2 YYNGEE, per germline. The CDR3 runs to 14 residues. The CDR3, as DNA: TGTGCCAGCAGCGTAGGAGGACTGATTTACGAGCAGTACTTC. Translating it yields CASSVGGLIYEQYF.

This chain joins TRBV28 and TRBJ2-1; 13 bases are a match to TRBD2. CDR3 length equals 16 residues. CDR1 MDHEN and CDR2 SYDVKM come from the germline V gene. V shed 2 bases and J 6 bases; nucleotides not matched to a gene: 4. CDR3 region: CASSLAGLAGRNEQFF. The CDR3 bases are TGTGCCAGCAGTTTAGCGGGACTAGCGGGGCGCAATGAGCAGTTCTTC.

This chain connects TRBV5-6 to TRBJ1-4; tentatively, D is TRBD1 (5 bases). The CDR3 spans 15 residues. Trimming removed 4 bases at V and 4 bases at J, with 14 bases between. Germline V gene data show CDR1 as SGHDT and CDR2 as YYEEEE. The CDR3 region is CASSPGRMRNEKLFF. The CDR3 DNA is TGTGCCAGCAGCCCGGGACGCATGCGTAATGAAAAACTGTTTTTT.

The V call is TRBV5-1, the J call TRBJ1-3, with D hard to call. Germline V CDR1 and CDR2: SGHRS, YFSETQ. The CDR3 is 15 amino acids. The V and J ends lost 3 bases and 0 bases respectively, with 10 bases between them. This chain's CDR3 is CASSSGVGSGNTIYF. The CDR3 DNA reads as TGCGCCAGCAGCTCTGGGGTTGGCTCTGGAAACACCATATATTTT.

This sequence joins TRBV19 and TRBJ1-5; D not resolved. The CDR3 is 13 amino acids. Germline lookup yields CDR1 LNHDA and CDR2 SQIVND (reference sequence). The ends were cut back, 6 bases at V and 4 bases at J, with 10 bases in the middle. The CDR3 nucleotides are TGTGCCAGTAGCGGAACAGTTAATCAGCCCCAGCATTTT. This codes for CASSGTVNQPQHF.

The V gene is TRBV6-1, the J gene TRBJ2-1, with D possibly TRBD1 on 6 matching bases. Germline V CDR1 and CDR2: MNHNS, SASEGT. The CDR3 spans 14 residues. Deletions cut 7 bases from V and 2 bases from J, with 12 bases between. CDR3 in amino acids: CASTKTGPYNEQFF. The CDR3 DNA reads TGTGCCAGCACCAAGACAGGCCCCTACAATGAGCAGTTCTTC.

The sample holds one count of this clone. This chain joins TRBV2 and TRBJ2-7; 9 bases match TRBD1. The CDR3 sequence is 13 residues long. V was pared by 6 bases and J by 6 bases, with 6 bases of the junction left unmatched. CDR1 is SNHLY and CDR2 is FYNNEI in the germline V gene. The CDR3 DNA follows: TGTGCCAGCAGCTCCGGGACAGGGCTCGAGCAGTACTTC. Its translation is CASSSGTGLEQYF.

J is TRBJ2-7 and V is TRBV29-1; 15 nucleotides match TRBD2. The trim removed 8 bases at V and 9 bases at J, leaving 14 bases unmatched. CDR1 is SQVTM and CDR2 is ANQGSEA in the germline V gene. The CDR3 totals 15 residues. In DNA, the CDR3 is TGCAGCTGCCCCACCAGGACTAGCGGGGGGGGCGTGCAGTACTTC. Protein: CSCPTRTSGGGVQYF.

This clone was observed a single time. V is TRBV2 and J is TRBJ2-5, with 8 bases identical to TRBD1. V lost 2 bases to trimming and J lost 1 base; unmatched junction nucleotides: 3. The CDR3 length is 15 residues. From germline, CDR1 is SNHLY and CDR2 FYNNEI. This chain's CDR3 is CASSELTGVQETQYF. The DNA for the CDR3 is TGTGCCAGCAGTGAACTGACAGGGGTCCAAGAGACCCAGTACTTC.

The rearrangement joins TRBV16 to TRBJ1-2; D might be TRBD1 (6 bases). CDR1 and CDR2 from the germline V gene are KGHSY and FQNENV. Trimming took off 2 bases at V and 7 bases at J, with 14 bases between the two ends. CDR3 length: 14 amino acids. The CDR3 protein is CASSQRNREGGYTF. CDR3 coding DNA: TGTGCCAGCAGCCAACGCAACAGGGAGGGTGGCTACACCTTC.

CDR3 DNA: TGTGCCAGCAGTTACAGCTCTGGAAACACCATATATTTT. Its protein product is CASSYSSGNTIYF. This sequence joins TRBV6-5 and TRBJ1-3; D remains ambiguous. The CDR3 is 13 residues long. V was trimmed by 2 bases and J by 0 bases, leaving 2 bases between them. Germline CDR1 MNHEY, CDR2 SVGAGI.

V is TRBV10-2 and J is TRBJ1-2, with D possibly matching TRBD1 (5 bases). There are 12 residues in the CDR3. The germline V and J ends were trimmed by 0 bases and 8 bases, with 7 bases remaining between them. CDR1 is WSHSY, CDR2 SAAADI, per germline. The CDR3 DNA reads TGCGCCAGCAGTGAGTCAAAGGGGGGCTACACCTTC. It specifies CASSESKGGYTF.

The J gene is TRBJ2-1, the V gene TRBV18, with unresolved D. Per germline, CDR1 KGHSH and CDR2 LQKENI. This CDR3 is built from 13 residues. V dropped 0 bases and J dropped 6 bases, with 6 bases sitting between them. CDR3 protein: CASSPPVLNEQFF. CDR3 DNA: TGTGCCAGCTCACCACCGGTTCTCAATGAGCAGTTCTTC.

The genes are TRBV6-5 and TRBJ2-5, with D possibly being TRBD1 (6 bases). With 4 bases removed from V and 1 base from J, the gap between germline ends came to 7 bases. CDR3 size: 13 residues. Germline V lookup: CDR1 MNHEY, CDR2 SVGAGI. In DNA, the CDR3 is TGTGCCAGCAGTTCCAGGGGCCAAGAGACCCAGTACTTC. Protein sequence: CASSSRGQETQYF.

The rearrangement joins TRBV5-1 to TRBJ1-1, with D possibly TRBD1 on 6 matching bases. Germline CDR1 and CDR2: SGHRS and YFSETQ. Trimming took 0 bases from V and 6 from J, leaving 15 bases between them. The CDR3 length is 15 residues. The CDR3 bases are TGCGCCAGCAGCTTGGAAGCAGGGGATATTCCTGAAGCTTTCTTT. It specifies CASSLEAGDIPEAFF.

This chain connects TRBV18 to TRBJ1-4; D is uncertain. The V end lost 3 bases, the J end lost 7 bases, and 18 bases lay between the germline ends. Germline V gene data show CDR1 as KGHSH and CDR2 as LQKENI. CDR3 length equals 16 residues. The CDR3: CASSPLPIGSGEKLFF. The CDR3 DNA follows: TGTGCCAGCTCACCCCTACCTATAGGTTCGGGTGAAAAACTGTTTTTT. Full variable domain (outside the CDR3, taken from reference TRBV18 and TRBJ1-4): NAGVMQNPRHLVRRRGQEARLRCSPMKGHSHVYWYRQLPEEGLKFMVYLQKENIIDESGMPKERFSAEFPKEGPSILRIQQVVRGDSAAYFCASSPLPIGSGEKLFFGSGTQLSVL.

The rearrangement joins TRBV13 to TRBJ1-3; 8 bases are a match to TRBD1. With 0 bases clipped from V and 4 bases from J, the junction kept 2 bases outside the gene matches. The CDR3 spans 15 residues. Germline V gene data show CDR1 as PRHDT and CDR2 as FYEKMQ (reference sequence). CDR3 DNA sequence: TGTGCCAGCAGCTTAGGGGACAGGGCCGGAAACACCATATATTTT. Amino acids: CASSLGDRAGNTIYF.

The J gene is TRBJ1-2, the V gene TRBV6-1; D is ambiguous. The V and J ends lost 8 bases and 4 bases respectively, with 14 bases between them. This CDR3 has 13 residues. Germline CDR1 MNHNS, CDR2 SASEGT. In nucleotides, the CDR3 is TGTGCCAGCCTTGAGGATTTTGGCTATGGCTACACCTTC. Translated, it gives CASLEDFGYGYTF.

The V call is TRBV30, the J call TRBJ1-6; D not certain. Germline V gene sequence: CDR1 GTSNPN, CDR2 SVGIG (reference sequence). The ends were cut back, 5 bases at V and 0 bases at J, with 5 bases in the middle. The CDR3 loop spans 13 amino acids. CDR3 residues: CAWDSSYNSPLHF. CDR3 sequence (DNA): TGTGCCTGGGATAGCTCCTATAATTCACCCCTCCACTTT.

V and J are TRBV19 and TRBJ1-3, with 8 positions matching TRBD1. Losses at the gene ends were 7 bases for V and 4 bases for J; bases not matched to a gene: 12. The length of the CDR3 is 16 residues. Per germline, CDR1 LNHDA and CDR2 SQIVND (reference sequence). The CDR3 spells CASNPSIGQGGNTIYF. As DNA, the CDR3 is TGTGCCAGTAATCCCTCCATCGGACAGGGCGGAAACACCATATATTTT.

The chain recombines TRBV27 with TRBJ1-1; 9 positions match TRBD1. V trimming: 4 bases; J trimming: 4 bases; junction bases outside the gene matches: 4. There are 14 residues in the CDR3. Per germline, CDR1 MNHEY and CDR2 SMNVEV (reference sequence). As DNA, the CDR3 is TGTGCCAGCAGTTGGGGACAGGGCGGCACTGAAGCTTTCTTT. It encodes CASSWGQGGTEAFF.

This clone was counted once. This sample includes further DNA sequences coding for the same CDR3. The chain joins TRBV30 to TRBJ1-2; the D gene is possibly TRBD1 (5 bases). CDR3 length equals 13 residues. CDR1 and CDR2 from the germline V gene are GTSNPN and SVGIG (reference sequence). The ends were cut back, 3 bases at V and 4 bases at J, with 12 bases in the middle. The CDR3 region is CAWSSGGGYGYTF. The CDR3 DNA is TGTGCCTGGAGCTCGGGGGGAGGCTATGGCTACACCTTC.

This chain joins TRBV7-2 and TRBJ2-7; 11 nucleotides align to TRBD1. The V segment lost 5 bases and the J segment 5 bases; nucleotides outside the gene matches: 8. This CDR3 is 15 amino acids long. Germline CDR1 and CDR2: SGHTA and FQGNSA. CDR3 sequence reads: CASSPRTGGVDEQYF. The CDR3 bases are TGTGCCAGCAGCCCGAGGACAGGGGGCGTTGACGAGCAGTACTTC.

The V gene is TRBV19, the J gene TRBJ2-2; 13 bases agree with TRBD2. CDR1 is LNHDA and CDR2 is SQIVND in the germline V gene (reference sequence). With 4 bases clipped from V and 4 bases from J, the junction kept 0 bases outside the gene matches. CDR3 length: 15 amino acids. The chain's CDR3 is CASSRTSGSTGELFF. As DNA, the CDR3 is TGTGCCAGTAGTAGGACTAGCGGGAGCACCGGGGAGCTGTTTTTT.

This chain uses TRBV30 with TRBJ2-5, with TRBD1 identical over 7 bases. V lost 1 base to trimming and J lost 5 bases; unmatched junction nucleotides: 4. The CDR3 runs to 13 residues. Germline V CDR1 and CDR2: GTSNPN, SVGIG (reference sequence). For the CDR3, the DNA is TGTGCCTGGAGTGATTTCAGGGGGGAGACCCAGTACTTC. As protein: CAWSDFRGETQYF.

J is TRBJ2-5 and V is TRBV7-2; 9 nucleotides agree with TRBD2. This CDR3 spans 16 amino acids. Germline V gene lookup returns CDR1 SGHTA and CDR2 FQGNSA. The V gene end was trimmed by 1 base and the J gene end by 4 bases; junction bases not matched to a gene: 7. The CDR3 here is CASSLVAGGPGETQYF. The CDR3 DNA reads TGTGCCAGCAGCTTAGTTGCGGGGGGGCCTGGAGAGACCCAGTACTTC. The whole variable domain, filled in from reference TRBV7-2 and TRBJ2-5, reads GAGVSQSPSNKVTEKGKDVELRCDPISGHTALYWYRQSLGQGLEFLIYFQGNSAPDKSGLPSDRFSAERTGGSVSTLTIQRTQQEDSAVYLCASSLVAGGPGETQYFGPGTRLLVL.

The chain uses TRBV7-2 and TRBJ1-5, with no clear D. The V and J ends lost 8 bases and 5 bases respectively, with 4 bases between them. Germline V gene sequence: CDR1 SGHTA, CDR2 FQGNSA. CDR3 length equals 10 residues. CDR3 nucleotide sequence: TGTGCCAGCGGTTATCAGCCCCAGCATTTT. It is translated as CASGYQPQHF.

This chain connects TRBV9 to TRBJ1-1; 7 bases agree with TRBD1. Germline CDR1 reads SGDLS; CDR2 reads YYNGEE. This CDR3 is built from 15 residues. V lost 0 bases, J lost 3 bases, and 5 bases stayed unmatched. The CDR3 reads CASSVEMGQYTEAFF. CDR3 in DNA: TGTGCCAGCAGCGTAGAAATGGGACAGTACACTGAAGCTTTCTTT.

The chain employs TRBV7-2 and TRBJ1-4; no clear D. Trimming took 5 bases from V and 0 from J, leaving 13 bases between them. Germline V gene data show CDR1 as SGHTA and CDR2 as FQGNSA. The CDR3 is 16 amino acids. Here the CDR3 reads CASSLYADPTNEKLFF. CDR3 nucleotides: TGTGCCAGCAGCCTGTATGCGGACCCAACTAATGAAAAACTGTTTTTT.